The 27 T cell receptor beta chains listed next were all sequenced from one sample in a study of T cell changes during pregnancy in multiple sclerosis. Some clones are missing from TCRdb's copy, which holds only in-frame ones; the method was immunoSEQ multiplex PCR. The sample has about 76,000 clones, approximately 93% seen once; the top ten hold more than 2%. The material was peripheral blood, obtained in the second trimester of pregnancy. The receptors shown here come from a female donor with multiple sclerosis, enrolled in a pregnancy study.

V gene TRBV2 combines with J gene TRBJ1-2; maybe TRBD1 (6 bases). Between the trimmed V and J ends, which lost 7 bases and 2 bases, there was a span of 11 bases. Germline CDR1 is SNHLY and CDR2 is FYNNEI. The length of the CDR3 is 13 residues. The CDR3 loop is CASMDSQNYGYTF. CDR3 nucleotides: TGTGCCAGCATGGACAGTCAGAACTATGGCTACACCTTC.

The chain is built from TRBV18 and TRBJ2-3; 7 nucleotides align to TRBD2. V gave up 1 base and J gave up 8 bases; unmatched junction bases: 3. Germline CDR1 KGHSH, CDR2 LQKENI. The CDR3 extends over 13 amino acids. CDR3 protein: CASSPQREGTQYF. In DNA, the CDR3 is TGTGCCAGCTCACCACAGCGGGAAGGTACGCAGTATTTT.

CDR3: CASSHNSIGGYTF. CDR3 sequence (DNA): TGTGCCAGCAGCCACAACAGTATCGGAGGCTACACCTTC. The chain couples TRBV7-9 to TRBJ1-2, with D hard to call. From germline, CDR1 is SEHNR and CDR2 FQNEAQ (reference sequence). Trimming stripped 5 bases from V and 8 bases from J, with 15 bases between. The CDR3 runs to 13 residues.

The chain carries TRBV11-3 and TRBJ2-7; 10 bases align to TRBD2. This CDR3 is built from 14 residues. Germline V CDR1 and CDR2: SGHNT, YENEEA. Trimming cost V 5 bases and J 5 bases; bases outside gene matches: 6. The chain's CDR3 is CASSLSGGADEQYF. The CDR3, as DNA: TGTGCCAGCAGCCTCAGCGGGGGGGCCGACGAGCAGTACTTC.

The rearrangement uses TRBV15 and TRBJ2-6; D remains ambiguous. Trimming shortened V by 3 bases and J by 1 base, and 4 bases separated the two germline ends. Germline V gene data show CDR1 as LNHNV and CDR2 as YYDKDF (reference sequence). This CDR3 region has 14 residues. The CDR3 sequence: CATSRSSGANVLTF. The CDR3, as DNA: TGTGCCACCAGCAGGAGTTCTGGGGCCAACGTCCTGACTTTC.

V and J are TRBV27 and TRBJ1-1; 7 bases fit TRBD1. J was trimmed by 9 bases and V by 7 bases; bases with no gene match: 5. CDR1 and CDR2 (germline): MNHEY, SMNVEV (reference sequence). CDR3 length: 11 amino acids. The CDR3 loop is CASTRGAKAFF. The CDR3 nucleotides are TGTGCCAGCACCAGGGGGGCCAAAGCTTTCTTT.

The gene calls are TRBV5-4 and TRBJ2-1; 13 bases match TRBD2. The CDR3 is made up of 16 amino acids. Germline lookup yields CDR1 SGHNT and CDR2 YYREEE (reference sequence). V was clipped by 4 bases and J by 2 bases; unmatched bases: 3. CDR3 nucleotides: TGTGCCAGCAGCAGGACTAGCGGGAGCGCCTACAATGAGCAGTTCTTC. Protein sequence: CASSRTSGSAYNEQFF.

The chain couples TRBV5-1 to TRBJ1-2, with a tentative D call TRBD1 (5 bases). Trimming cost V 0 bases and J 4 bases, with 16 bases left between them. The CDR3 contains 16 residues. Germline V lookup: CDR1 SGHRS, CDR2 YFSETQ. The DNA of the CDR3 is TGCGCCAGCAGCTTGGCCCCGGCAGGGCGAAGCTATGGCTACACCTTC. Amino acids: CASSLAPAGRSYGYTF.

The chain links TRBV25-1 to TRBJ2-3, with 11 bases lining up with TRBD1. Germline V gene lookup returns CDR1 MGHDK and CDR2 SYGVNS. The CDR3 loop spans 17 amino acids. The V segment lost 1 base and the J segment 3 bases; nucleotides outside the gene matches: 6. CDR3 bases: TGTGCCAGCAGTGAATTCGCAGGGACAGGGGGTACAGATACGCAGTATTTT. It codes for CASSEFAGTGGTDTQYF.

The chain uses TRBV5-1 and TRBJ2-3; 10 bases agree with TRBD2. The junction had 5 bases not matched to a gene; V was cut back by 1 base and J by 6 bases. Looked up from germline, CDR1 is SGHRS and CDR2 is YFSETQ. CDR3 length: 15 amino acids. The CDR3 loop reads CASSLPSGGGDTQYF. The CDR3 nucleotides read TGCGCCAGCAGCTTGCCTAGCGGGGGAGGGGATACGCAGTATTTT.

The rearrangement uses TRBV10-1 and TRBJ1-6, with unresolved D. Germline loops: CDR1 WNHNN, CDR2 SYGVQD (reference sequence). CDR3 length: 15 amino acids. V shed 0 bases and J shed 8 bases, with 11 bases lying between them. DNA for the CDR3: TGCGCCAGCAGTGAGTCGAGGTCGGAAGATTCACCCCTCCACTTT. Residues: CASSESRSEDSPLHF.

The chain combines TRBV15 with TRBJ2-5; the D is unclear. Trimming stripped 0 bases from V and 5 bases from J, with 16 bases between. Germline CDR1 is LNHNV and CDR2 is YYDKDF (reference sequence). This CDR3 comprises 16 residues. The CDR3 spells CATSRDYRIYWETQYF. The CDR3 nucleotides read TGTGCCACCAGCAGAGATTATCGTATTTACTGGGAGACCCAGTACTTC.

The genes are TRBV1 and TRBJ2-5; no DNA check was done on the table's D call, TRBD2. TRBV1 is listed as a pseudogene. CDR3 length equals 16 residues. The DNA of the CDR3 is TGCACCAGCAGCCAAAAACTAGCGGGGGCACTACGAACCCAGTACTTC. As protein: CTSSQKLAGALRTQYF.

This clone was found once. V gene TRBV6-1 combines with J gene TRBJ2-3, with D unresolved. Per germline, CDR1 MNHNS and CDR2 SASEGT. Trimming left V 4 bases short and J 3 bases short, with 5 bases between. The CDR3 loop spans 12 amino acids. The CDR3 coding sequence is TGTGCCAGCAGTGGGGCGACAGATACGCAGTATTTT. It is translated as CASSGATDTQYF.

This clone appeared a single time. The chain couples TRBV7-2 to TRBJ2-2; D is possibly TRBD2 (5 bases). Deletions cut 4 bases from V and 4 bases from J, with 13 bases between. Germline V CDR1 and CDR2: SGHTA, FQGNSA. The CDR3 covers 15 residues. CDR3 in amino acids: CASSSGIDRTGELFF. Written as DNA, the CDR3 is TGTGCCAGCAGCTCCGGGATTGATCGCACCGGGGAGCTGTTTTTT.

The gene calls are TRBV4-1 and TRBJ1-3, with 7 bases identical to TRBD1. There are 14 residues in the CDR3. J gave up 8 bases and V 1 base, and 5 bases lay outside the gene matches. CDR1 is MGHRA, CDR2 YSYEKL, per germline. CDR3 sequence: CASSQVGQGDTIYF. In DNA, the CDR3 is TGCGCCAGCAGCCAAGTAGGCCAGGGGGACACCATATATTTT.

The gene calls are TRBV10-3 and TRBJ1-2, with D perhaps TRBD1 (5 bases). The CDR3 totals 15 residues. CDR1 ENHRY and CDR2 SYGVKD come from the germline V gene. Trimming removed 6 bases from V and 8 bases from J, with 22 bases in between. CDR3 protein: CAIRERYPTAGGYTF. The CDR3 DNA sequence: TGTGCCATCAGGGAGCGATATCCGACAGCGGGAGGCTACACCTTC.

This chain uses TRBV7-9 with TRBJ1-2; 10 bases map to TRBD1. After removal of 5 bases from V and 8 bases from J, the junction contained 11 bases not matched to a gene. The germline V gene has CDR1 SEHNR and CDR2 FQNEAQ (reference sequence). This CDR3 is 15 amino acids long. In nucleotides, the CDR3 is TGTGCCAGCAGCACGGGACAGGGGAGAGTAGACGGCTACACCTTC. This codes for CASSTGQGRVDGYTF.

The CDR3, as DNA: TGTGCCAGCAGCTTCACAGTTCGCGAGCAGTACTTC. Encoded protein: CASSFTVREQYF. The chain combines TRBV5-7 with TRBJ2-7, with D uncertain. TRBV5-7 is noted as an ORF with a role that remains uncertain. The V end was cut by 2 bases, the J end by 6 bases, with 9 bases between. This CDR3 is 12 amino acids long.

This rearrangement joins TRBV7-3 to TRBJ2-2, with a tentative D call TRBD1 (6 bases). Germline V lookup: CDR1 SGHTA, CDR2 FQGTGA. The length of the CDR3 is 16 residues. V was shortened by 4 bases and J by 1 base, with 13 bases between the two germline ends. Here the CDR3 reads CASSSPRGLNTGELFF. The CDR3 DNA follows: TGTGCCAGCAGCTCCCCGAGGGGGTTGAACACCGGGGAGCTGTTTTTT.

The chain links TRBV27 to TRBJ2-2; maybe TRBD2 (7 bases). The CDR3 extends over 16 amino acids. The germline V and J ends were trimmed by 4 bases and 0 bases, with 12 bases remaining between them. Germline V CDR1 and CDR2: MNHEY, SMNVEV (reference sequence). The DNA of the CDR3 is TGTGCCAGCAGTTCGGAGGGGGGGACGAACACCGGGGAGCTGTTTTTT. This codes for CASSSEGGTNTGELFF.

The chain couples TRBV11-3 to TRBJ2-3; 9 bases are a match to TRBD2. This CDR3 comprises 14 residues. V lost 5 bases and J lost 5; bases outside the gene matches: 5. Germline CDR1 is SGHNT and CDR2 is YENEEA. CDR3 region: CASSGGGAEDTQYF. The CDR3, as DNA: TGTGCCAGCAGCGGCGGGGGGGCGGAAGATACGCAGTATTTT.

This rearrangement joins TRBV5-1 to TRBJ2-2, with TRBD2 identical over 11 bases. Unmatched junction bases numbered 5, after V lost 3 bases and J lost 4 bases. The CDR3 has 16 amino acids. CDR1 is SGHRS, CDR2 YFSETQ, per germline. The CDR3 DNA reads TGCGCCAGCAGCTCTAATCTAGCGGGGGGCACCGGGGAGCTGTTTTTT. Translation: CASSSNLAGGTGELFF.

The chain uses TRBV6-5 and TRBJ2-3; a possible D gene is TRBD1 (5 bases). V was clipped by 5 bases and J by 2 bases, with 8 bases between them. Germline CDR1 reads MNHEY; CDR2 reads SVGAGI. This CDR3 contains 13 residues. CDR3 in DNA: TGTGCCAGCAGTCGACAGCACACAGATACGCAGTATTTT. Translation: CASSRQHTDTQYF.

The chain joins TRBV7-2 to TRBJ2-3; TRBD1 agrees at 8 bases. CDR1 and CDR2 (germline): SGHTA, FQGNSA. Trimming at V came to 4 bases and at J to 4 bases, leaving 4 bases not matched to a gene. The CDR3 consists of 14 residues. CDR3 protein: CASSSWTGPDTQYF. The DNA for the CDR3 is TGTGCCAGCAGCTCTTGGACAGGGCCAGATACGCAGTATTTT.

The chain carries TRBV18 and TRBJ1-5, with 7 nucleotides matching TRBD1. Trimming at V came to 5 bases and at J to 5 bases, leaving 12 bases not matched to a gene. The CDR3 consists of 16 residues. Germline CDR1 is KGHSH and CDR2 is LQKENI. CDR3 nucleotide sequence: TGTGCCAGCTCAAGCGGGCGACAGGGAAACTATCAGCCCCAGCATTTT. Residues: CASSSGRQGNYQPQHF.

The chain is built from TRBV5-8 and TRBJ1-5; possibly TRBD1 for D (6 bases). The length of the CDR3 is 15 residues. With 5 bases removed from V and 5 bases from J, the gap between germline ends came to 17 bases. CDR1 SGHTS and CDR2 YDEGEE come from the germline V gene. The CDR3: CASSPRVQGDQPQHF. The CDR3 coding sequence is TGTGCCAGCAGTCCACGAGTACAGGGTGATCAGCCCCAGCATTTT.